This TCR beta chain originates from a study of blood T cells in healthy people across ages. About this clonotype: Its antigen remains unknown.

Combining a sample-barcoded 5' primer with a J-beta primer mix, a second PCR ran for roughly 7 to 12 cycles. Using its own MiXCR run on the 5' RACE reads, TCRdb lists one record per CDR3 protein. The repertoire has 600,000 to 800,000 distinct CDR3 sequences, roughly half of them found once; the top ten carry approximately 15%. The V gene's germline CDR1 is SGHTA and CDR2 FQGNSA. CDR3 length equals 15 residues. Trimming removed 4 bases at V and 6 bases at J, with 16 bases between. General study points: Observed TCR beta diversity per million T cells went down as age went up. This fall followed a roughly linear course with age. Bulk PBMC profiling left naive and antigen-experienced comparisons inconclusive.

Sequencing used blood. This sequence joins TRBV7-2 and TRBJ2-4; D gene uncertain. The source of this sequence is a woman at least 80 years old in good health. CDR3 region: CASSSPSPRANIQYF. Here the CDR3 DNA reads TGTGCCAGCAGCTCCCCCAGTCCTAGGGCAAACATTCAGTACTTC.